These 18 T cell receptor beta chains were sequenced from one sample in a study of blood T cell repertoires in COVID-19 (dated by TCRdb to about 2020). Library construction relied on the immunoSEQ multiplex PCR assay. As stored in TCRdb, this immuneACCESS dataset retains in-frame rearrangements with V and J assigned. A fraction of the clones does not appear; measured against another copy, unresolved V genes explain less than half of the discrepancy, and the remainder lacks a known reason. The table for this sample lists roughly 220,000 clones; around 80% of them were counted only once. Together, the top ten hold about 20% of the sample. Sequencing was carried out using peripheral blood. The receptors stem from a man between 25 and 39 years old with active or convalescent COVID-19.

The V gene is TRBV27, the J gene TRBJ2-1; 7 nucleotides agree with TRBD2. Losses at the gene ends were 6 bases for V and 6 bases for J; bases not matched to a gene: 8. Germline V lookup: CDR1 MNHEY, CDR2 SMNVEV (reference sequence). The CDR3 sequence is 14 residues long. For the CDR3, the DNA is TGTGCCAGCAGCCAACCGGGAGGCCCCAATGAGCAGTTCTTC. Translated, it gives CASSQPGGPNEQFF.

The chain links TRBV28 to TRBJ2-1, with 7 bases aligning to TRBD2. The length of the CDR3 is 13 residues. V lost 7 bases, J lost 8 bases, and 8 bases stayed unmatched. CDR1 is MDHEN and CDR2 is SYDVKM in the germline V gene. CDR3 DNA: TGTGCCAGCAATCCGGGACTAAGGGATGAGCAGTTCTTC. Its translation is CASNPGLRDEQFF.

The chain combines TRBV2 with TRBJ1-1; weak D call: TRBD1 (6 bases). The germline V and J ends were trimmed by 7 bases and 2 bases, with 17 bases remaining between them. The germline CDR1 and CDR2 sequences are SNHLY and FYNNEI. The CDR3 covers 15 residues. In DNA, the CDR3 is TGTGCCAGCAATTCCTTTGACAGGCGTAACACTGAAGCTTTCTTT. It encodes CASNSFDRRNTEAFF.

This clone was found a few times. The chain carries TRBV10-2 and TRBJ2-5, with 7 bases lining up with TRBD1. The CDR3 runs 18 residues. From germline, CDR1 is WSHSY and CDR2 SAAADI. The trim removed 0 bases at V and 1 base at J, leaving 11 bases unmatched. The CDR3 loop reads CASSESRTTGLGQETQYF. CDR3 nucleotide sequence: TGCGCCAGCAGTGAGTCCCGTACGACAGGGCTCGGCCAAGAGACCCAGTACTTC.

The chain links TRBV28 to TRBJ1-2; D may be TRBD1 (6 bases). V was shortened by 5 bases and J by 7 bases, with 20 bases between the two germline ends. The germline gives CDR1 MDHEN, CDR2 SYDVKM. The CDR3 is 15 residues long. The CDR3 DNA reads TGTGCCAGCAGTGCGCCCGTCGGGGGCGGGGGTGGCTACACCTTC. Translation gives CASSAPVGGGGGYTF.

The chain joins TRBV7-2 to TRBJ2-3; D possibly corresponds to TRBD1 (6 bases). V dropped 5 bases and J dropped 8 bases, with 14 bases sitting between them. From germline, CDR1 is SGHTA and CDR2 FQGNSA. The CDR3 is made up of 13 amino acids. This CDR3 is CASSPGQLGTQYF. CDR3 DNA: TGTGCCAGCAGCCCCGGACAGCTAGGTACGCAGTATTTT. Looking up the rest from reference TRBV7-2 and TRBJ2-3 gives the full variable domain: GAGVSQSPSNKVTEKGKDVELRCDPISGHTALYWYRQSLGQGLEFLIYFQGNSAPDKSGLPSDRFSAERTGGSVSTLTIQRTQQEDSAVYLCASSPGQLGTQYFGPGTRLTVL.

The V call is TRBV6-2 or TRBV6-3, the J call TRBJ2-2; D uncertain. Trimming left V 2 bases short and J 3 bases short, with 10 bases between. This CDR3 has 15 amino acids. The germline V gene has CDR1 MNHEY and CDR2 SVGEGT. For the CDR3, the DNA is TGTGCCAGCAGTTACCCACCCGACTACACCGGGGAGCTGTTTTTT. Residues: CASSYPPDYTGELFF.

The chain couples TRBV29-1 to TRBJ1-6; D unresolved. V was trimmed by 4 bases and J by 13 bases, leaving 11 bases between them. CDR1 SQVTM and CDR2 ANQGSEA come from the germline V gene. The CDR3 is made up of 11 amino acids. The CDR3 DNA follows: TGCAGCGTTGCGATCGTGGAGCCCCTCCACTTT. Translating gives CSVAIVEPLHF.

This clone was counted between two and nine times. The CDR3: CASSASDTQYF. CDR3 nucleotides: TGTGCCAGCAGCGCTAGTGATACGCAGTATTTT. The chain uses TRBV6-2 or TRBV6-3 and TRBJ2-3, with D unclear. The CDR3 is made up of 11 amino acids. Per the germline V gene, CDR1 is MNHEY and CDR2 is SVGEGT. Trimming took off 6 bases at V and 6 bases at J, with 7 bases between the two ends.

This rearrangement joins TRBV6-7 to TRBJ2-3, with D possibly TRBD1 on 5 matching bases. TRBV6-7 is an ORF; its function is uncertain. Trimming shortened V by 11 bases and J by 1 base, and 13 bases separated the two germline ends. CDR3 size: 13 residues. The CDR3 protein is CAGHKFCTDTQYF. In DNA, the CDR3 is TGTGCCGGACACAAATTTTGCACAGATACGCAGTATTTT.

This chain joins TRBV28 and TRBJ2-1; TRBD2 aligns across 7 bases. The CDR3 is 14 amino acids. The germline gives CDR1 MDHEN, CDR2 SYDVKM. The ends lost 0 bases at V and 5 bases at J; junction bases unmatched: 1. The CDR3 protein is CASSLWGLNNEQFF. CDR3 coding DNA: TGTGCCAGCAGTTTATGGGGACTAAACAATGAGCAGTTCTTC.

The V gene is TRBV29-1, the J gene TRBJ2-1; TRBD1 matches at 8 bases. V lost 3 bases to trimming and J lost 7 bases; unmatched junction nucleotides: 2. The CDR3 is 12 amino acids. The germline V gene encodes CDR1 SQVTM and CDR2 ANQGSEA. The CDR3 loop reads CSVERQGNEQFF. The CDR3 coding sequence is TGCAGCGTTGAGCGACAGGGGAATGAGCAGTTCTTC.

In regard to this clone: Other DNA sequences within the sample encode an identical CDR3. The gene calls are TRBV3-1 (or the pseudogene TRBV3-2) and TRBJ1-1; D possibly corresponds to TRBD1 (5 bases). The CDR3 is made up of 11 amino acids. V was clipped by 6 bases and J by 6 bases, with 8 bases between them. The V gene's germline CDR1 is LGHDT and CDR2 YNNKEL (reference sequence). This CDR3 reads CASRGGAEAFF. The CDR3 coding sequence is TGTGCCAGCAGGGGGGGGGCTGAAGCTTTCTTT.

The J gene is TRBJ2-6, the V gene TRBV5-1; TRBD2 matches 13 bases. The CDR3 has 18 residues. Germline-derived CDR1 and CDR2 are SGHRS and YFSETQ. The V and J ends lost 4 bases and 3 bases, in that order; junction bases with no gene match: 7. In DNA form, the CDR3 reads TGCGCCAGCAGCCCCTGGACTAGCGGGAGTAGTGGGGCCAACGTCCTGACTTTC. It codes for CASSPWTSGSSGANVLTF.

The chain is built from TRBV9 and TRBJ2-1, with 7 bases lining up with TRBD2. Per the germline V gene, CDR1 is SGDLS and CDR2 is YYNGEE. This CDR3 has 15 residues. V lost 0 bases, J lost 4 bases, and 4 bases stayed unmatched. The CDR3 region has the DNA TGTGCCAGCAGCGTAGTAGCGGGTAGATACAATGAGCAGTTCTTC. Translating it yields CASSVVAGRYNEQFF. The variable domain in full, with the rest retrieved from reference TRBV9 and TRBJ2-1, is DSGVTQTPKHLITATGQRVTLRCSPRSGDLSVYWYQQSLDQGLQFLIQYYNGEERAKGNILERFSAQQFPDLHSELNLSSLELGDSALYFCASSVVAGRYNEQFFGPGTRLTVL.

CDR3: CASSGHLNTEAFF. CDR3 coding DNA: TGTGCCAGCAGCGGACACCTGAACACTGAAGCTTTCTTT. The chain is built from TRBV11-2 and TRBJ1-1; a possible D gene is TRBD1 (5 bases). CDR3 size: 13 residues. The germline V gene encodes CDR1 SGHAT and CDR2 FQNNGV. V lost 5 bases, J lost 0 bases, and 7 bases lay in between.

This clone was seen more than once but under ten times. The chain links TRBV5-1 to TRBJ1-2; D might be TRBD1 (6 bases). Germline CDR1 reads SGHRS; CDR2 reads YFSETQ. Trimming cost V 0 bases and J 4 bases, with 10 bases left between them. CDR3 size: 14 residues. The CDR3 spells CASSLDRGGYGYTF. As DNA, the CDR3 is TGCGCCAGCAGCTTGGACCGAGGGGGCTATGGCTACACCTTC.

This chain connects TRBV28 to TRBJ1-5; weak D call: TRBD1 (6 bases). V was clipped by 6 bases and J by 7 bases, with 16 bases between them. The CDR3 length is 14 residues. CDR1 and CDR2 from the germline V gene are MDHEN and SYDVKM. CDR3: CASRHSGGRQPQHF. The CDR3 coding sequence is TGTGCCAGCAGACACTCGGGGGGCAGGCAGCCCCAGCATTTT.